This T cell receptor beta chain was identified during a study of identical twins. TCRdb re-called the 5' RACE reads with MiXCR, one entry per CDR3 protein. The table shows fewer than 550,000 distinct CDR3 sequences, with approximately 15% occurring only once. This clonotype was counted a few times. This sample was shared with a second study, whose subject was yellow fever vaccine responses in identical twins.

The sequence came from a woman younger than 35 in good health. The sequenced sample was CD4+ T cells sorted from blood.

This CDR3 is CASSTHRTDGYTF. As DNA, the CDR3 is TGTGCCAGCAGTACTCACCGGACGGATGGCTACACCTTC. V usage is TRBV7-9 and J usage is TRBJ1-2; D gene ambiguous. The V and J ends lost 6 bases and 6 bases respectively, with 14 bases between them. Germline CDR1 reads SEHNR; CDR2 reads FQNEAQ (reference sequence). This CDR3 is 13 amino acids long.